Listed here are 28 T cell receptor beta chains from one sample, sequenced in a study of post-analysis software for immune sequencing data. Study results and caveats: A few TRBV segments appeared more often in patients than in controls, and TRBV5-6, TRBV5-1 and TRBV20-1 were among these.

Unique molecular identifiers had been added to the TCR beta cDNA libraries. TCRdb reprocessed the PCR reads via MiXCR and lists one record per CDR3 protein. Of 450,000 or so distinct CDR3 sequences listed, roughly 46% are singletons. These receptors' antigens are unknown. Sequencing was carried out using blood. The receptors were sampled from a girl aged 10 to 17 with multiple sclerosis.

The chain combines TRBV28 with TRBJ2-3; D possibly matches TRBD1 or TRBD2 (5 bases each). V was shortened by 6 bases and J by 2 bases, with 9 bases between the two germline ends. The CDR3 runs 13 residues. Germline CDR1 reads MDHEN; CDR2 reads SYDVKM. CDR3 amino acids: CASRVGVTDTQYF. The CDR3 nucleotides are TGTGCCAGCAGGGTGGGGGTCACAGATACGCAGTATTTT.

The rearrangement joins TRBV20-1 to TRBJ1-5; 8 nucleotides match TRBD1. There are 14 residues in the CDR3. The germline CDR1 and CDR2 sequences are DFQATT and SNEGSKA (reference sequence). V lost 5 bases to trimming and J lost 3 bases; unmatched junction nucleotides: 6. The chain's CDR3 is CSAGRGQVNQPQHF. CDR3 DNA sequence: TGCAGTGCTGGACGGGGACAGGTCAATCAGCCCCAGCATTTT.

The chain couples TRBV20-1 to TRBJ1-2; 7 bases are a match to TRBD1. Germline V CDR1 and CDR2: DFQATT, SNEGSKA (reference sequence). This CDR3 contains 11 residues. V was pared by 5 bases and J by 4 bases, with 1 base of the junction left unmatched. CDR3 nucleotide sequence: TGCAGTGCTTGGGACAGCTATGGCTACACCTTC. Its protein is CSAWDSYGYTF.

This clonotype has at least ten counts. The chain employs TRBV6-5 and TRBJ2-5, with TRBD2 as a possible D gene (5 bases). CDR1 and CDR2 from the germline V gene are MNHEY and SVGAGI. The V and J ends lost 7 bases and 2 bases respectively, with 11 bases between them. The CDR3 contains 13 residues. The CDR3 region has the DNA TGTGCCAGCATGAGGGTGGGTCAAGAGACCCAGTACTTC. Protein product: CASMRVGQETQYF.

This clonotype was observed a few times. The chain joins TRBV5-1 to TRBJ2-5; 7 bases line up with TRBD1. The CDR3 loop spans 14 amino acids. The germline V gene encodes CDR1 SGHRS and CDR2 YFSETQ. The ends lost 3 bases at V and 2 bases at J; junction bases unmatched: 4. CDR3 nucleotide sequence: TGCGCCAGCAGCTACATGGACAGGCAAGAGACCCAGTACTTC. It is translated as CASSYMDRQETQYF.

The rearrangement joins TRBV10-3 to TRBJ1-4; tentatively, D is TRBD1 (6 bases). CDR3 length: 12 residues. V lost 10 bases and J lost 6, with 12 bases in between. Looked up from germline, CDR1 is ENHRY and CDR2 is SYGVKD. The CDR3 protein is CATRDTYEKLFF. The CDR3, as DNA: TGTGCCACCCGGGACACCTATGAAAAACTGTTTTTT.

The chain recombines TRBV7-2 with TRBJ1-4, with TRBD1 identical over 7 bases. Trimming at V came to 3 bases and at J to 0 bases, leaving 1 base not matched to a gene. The CDR3 consists of 15 residues. Germline CDR1 SGHTA, CDR2 FQGNSA. The CDR3 protein is CASSFTGATNEKLFF. The CDR3 coding sequence is TGTGCCAGCAGCTTTACAGGGGCAACTAATGAAAAACTGTTTTTT. Full variable domain (remainder filled in from reference TRBV7-2 and TRBJ1-4): GAGVSQSPSNKVTEKGKDVELRCDPISGHTALYWYRQSLGQGLEFLIYFQGNSAPDKSGLPSDRFSAERTGGSVSTLTIQRTQQEDSAVYLCASSFTGATNEKLFFGSGTQLSVL.

This clonotype was seen ten or more times. The chain uses TRBV28 and TRBJ2-6; TRBD1 aligns across 9 bases. CDR3 size: 15 residues. Germline CDR1 MDHEN, CDR2 SYDVKM. V trimming: 5 bases; J trimming: 3 bases; junction bases outside the gene matches: 2. The CDR3 region has the DNA TGTGCCAGCAGTCCGGGACAGGGTGGGGCCAACGTCCTGACTTTC. It encodes CASSPGQGGANVLTF.

This chain joins TRBV11-2 and TRBJ2-5, with 7 positions matching TRBD2. The DNA matches TRBJ2-7 better at its end, which makes the J call doubtful. This CDR3 spans 15 amino acids. Per germline, CDR1 SGHAT and CDR2 FQNNGV. The CDR3 is CASSLNSGDAYEQYF. In DNA, the CDR3 is TGTGCCAGCAGCTTAAACAGCGGGGATGCCTACGAGCAGTACTTC.

This clonotype was detected a few times. The chain couples TRBV9 to TRBJ2-7, with D possibly being TRBD1 or TRBD2 (5 bases each). The germline CDR1 and CDR2 sequences are SGDLS and YYNGEE. The CDR3 contains 14 residues. Trimming stripped 0 bases from V and 1 base from J, with 8 bases between. CDR3 loop: CASSVVGESYEQYF. The CDR3 nucleotides read TGTGCCAGCAGCGTAGTGGGGGAATCCTACGAGCAGTACTTC.

This clonotype was detected once. One end of the junction is discordant with germline, which a read error may explain. The chain has TRBV4-1 and TRBJ2-1; D is perhaps TRBD2 (6 bases). This CDR3 is 14 amino acids long. CDR1 and CDR2 from the germline V gene are MGHRA and YSYEKL. Here the CDR3 reads CDSSQPGTYNEQFF. DNA for the CDR3: TGCGACAGCAGCCAACCCGGGACTTACAATGAGCAGTTCTTC.

This clonotype was counted once. The chain couples TRBV25-1 to TRBJ1-4; D perhaps matches TRBD1 (5 bases). This CDR3 comprises 15 residues. The V and J ends lost 6 bases and 8 bases respectively, with 19 bases between them. Germline CDR1 is MGHDK and CDR2 is SYGVNS. As DNA, the CDR3 is TGTGCCAGCAGCGTTTGGTGGAGGGGAGGAGAAAAACTGTTTTTT. As protein: CASSVWWRGGEKLFF.

The chain carries TRBV29-1 and TRBJ1-2; D is unresolved. Germline V gene data show CDR1 as SQVTM and CDR2 as ANQGSEA. This CDR3 is built from 12 residues. V was pared by 6 bases and J by 4 bases, with 12 bases between. CDR3 nucleotide sequence: TGCAGCGTGAACAAGGGAGGCTATGGCTACACCTTC. Its translation is CSVNKGGYGYTF.

The chain employs TRBV20-1 and TRBJ1-6; the D is unclear. The CDR3 contains 15 residues. Trimming stripped 4 bases from V and 9 bases from J, with 19 bases between. The V gene's germline CDR1 is DFQATT and CDR2 SNEGSKA (reference sequence). This CDR3 is CSAKDGGSATSPLHF. Here the CDR3 DNA reads TGCAGTGCTAAGGATGGTGGCTCAGCCACTTCACCCCTCCACTTT.

V usage is TRBV7-2 and J usage is TRBJ1-2; D not certain. The length of the CDR3 is 17 residues. Germline values: CDR1 SGHTA, CDR2 FQGNSA. The V end lost 2 bases, the J end lost 1 base, and 17 bases lay between the germline ends. CDR3 amino acids: CASSLKLGAPVNYGYTF. In DNA form, the CDR3 reads TGTGCCAGCAGCTTAAAGTTAGGAGCTCCGGTTAACTATGGCTACACCTTC.

The chain recombines TRBV7-2 with TRBJ1-2; tentatively, D is TRBD1 (5 bases). The germline V and J ends were trimmed by 1 base and 7 bases, with 13 bases remaining between them. Per the germline V gene, CDR1 is SGHTA and CDR2 is FQGNSA. This CDR3 is 14 amino acids long. The CDR3 is CASSLVPTELGYTF. CDR3 DNA: TGTGCCAGCAGCTTAGTCCCGACAGAACTTGGCTACACCTTC.

The genes are TRBV4-2 and TRBJ1-2; D not resolved. Germline V gives CDR1 LGHNA, CDR2 YNFKEQ. V dropped 0 bases and J dropped 8 bases, with 19 bases sitting between them. The CDR3 totals 16 residues. CDR3 coding DNA: TGTGCCAGCAGCCAAGATCTGAGCCAGACGGCATGGGGCTACACCTTC. Encoded protein: CASSQDLSQTAWGYTF.

This sequence joins TRBV13 and TRBJ2-4; D perhaps matches TRBD2 (7 bases). The DNA matches TRBJ2-7 better at its end, which makes the J call doubtful. Looked up from germline, CDR1 is PRHDT and CDR2 is FYEKMQ (reference sequence). The CDR3 extends over 14 amino acids. The CDR3 DNA reads TGTGCCAGCAGCTTGGACAGCGGGGCTTACGAGCAGTACTTC. Protein sequence: CASSLDSGAYEQYF.

This clonotype appeared a few times. The V and J genes are TRBV5-1 and TRBJ2-5; D not certain. There are 12 residues in the CDR3. Trimming took off 0 bases at V and 5 bases at J, with 5 bases between the two ends. From germline, CDR1 is SGHRS and CDR2 YFSETQ. The CDR3 coding sequence is TGCGCCAGCAGCTTGGTATTGGAGACCCAGTACTTC. Residues: CASSLVLETQYF.

This chain joins TRBV28 and TRBJ2-1; 10 nucleotides match TRBD2. This CDR3 comprises 17 residues. CDR1 is MDHEN and CDR2 is SYDVKM in the germline V gene. V dropped 1 base and J dropped 7; count of bases not matched to a gene: 10. The chain's CDR3 is CASSLSSGRGSRNEQFF. The CDR3 DNA reads TGTGCCAGCAGTTTATCTAGCGGGAGAGGCAGTAGGAATGAGCAGTTCTTC.

The gene calls are TRBV7-4 and TRBJ2-7; the D gene is possibly TRBD2 (5 bases). The V and J ends lost 3 bases and 3 bases respectively, with 12 bases between them. CDR1 is SGHVT, CDR2 SQSDAQ, per germline. The CDR3 is 14 amino acids. CDR3 region: CASSLADGLYEQYF. The CDR3 DNA reads as TGTGCCAGCAGCTTGGCGGACGGACTCTACGAGCAGTACTTC.

The chain recombines TRBV15 with TRBJ1-2; no firm D call. The CDR3 has 16 residues. V was clipped by 2 bases and J by 4 bases, with 17 bases between them. The V gene's germline CDR1 is LNHNV and CDR2 YYDKDF (reference sequence). The CDR3 nucleotides read TGTGCCACCAGCAGATCTACGGGCCTTATCCCCTATGGCTACACCTTC. Encoded protein: CATSRSTGLIPYGYTF.

The chain has TRBV7-9 and TRBJ1-2; TRBD1 matches 11 bases. Trimming at V came to 6 bases and at J to 7 bases, leaving 7 bases not matched to a gene. Germline-derived CDR1 and CDR2 are SEHNR and FQNEAQ (reference sequence). The CDR3 totals 14 residues. CDR3 protein: CASRPGTGGSGYTF. In DNA form, the CDR3 reads TGTGCCAGCAGGCCCGGGACAGGGGGGAGTGGCTACACCTTC.

This clonotype has a single count. The rearrangement links TRBV5-1 to TRBJ2-5; 8 bases are shared with TRBD1. This CDR3 region has 14 residues. V shed 4 bases, J shed 7 bases, and the junction held 9 bases outside the gene matches. CDR1 and CDR2 (germline): SGHRS, YFSETQ. The CDR3 protein is CASSQGQEFATQYF. CDR3 nucleotides: TGCGCCAGCAGCCAGGGACAGGAGTTTGCGACCCAGTACTTC. The entire variable domain, with the rest obtained from reference TRBV5-1 and TRBJ2-5, is as follows: KAGVTQTPRYLIKTRGQQVTLSCSPISGHRSVSWYQQTPGQGLQFLFEYFSETQRNKGNFPGRFSGRQFSNSRSEMNVSTLELGDSALYLCASSQGQEFATQYFGPGTRLLVL.

V usage is TRBV29-1 and J usage is TRBJ2-3, with D perhaps matching TRBD1 (5 bases). V was pared by 5 bases and J by 0 bases, with 18 bases between. CDR3 size: 16 residues. CDR1 and CDR2 (germline): SQVTM, ANQGSEA. For the CDR3, the DNA is TGCAGCGTTAGGGGATTGAAGGGGCGGAGCACAGATACGCAGTATTTT. It translates to CSVRGLKGRSTDTQYF.

A few counts support this clonotype. This chain uses TRBV20-1 with TRBJ1-1; D uncertain. The V gene's germline CDR1 is DFQATT and CDR2 SNEGSKA (reference sequence). The CDR3 contains 14 residues. The V gene lost 1 base and the J gene lost 3 bases, with 12 bases spanning the gap. CDR3 sequence (DNA): TGCAGTGCTAGAGCCTTCGTCGGGGACACTGAAGCTTTCTTT. Translated: CSARAFVGDTEAFF.

The genes are TRBV2 and TRBJ2-5; D is unclear. The end of the DNA fits TRBJ2-7 better, so the J call may be wrong. CDR1 SNHLY and CDR2 FYNNEI come from the germline V gene. This CDR3 is built from 11 residues. The DNA for the CDR3 is TGTGCCAGCACTGACCGTCACGAGCAGTACTTC. It translates to CASTDRHEQYF.

The chain recombines TRBV4-1 with TRBJ1-1, with D possibly matching TRBD1 (6 bases). The CDR3 consists of 15 residues. V lost 1 base to trimming and J lost 5 bases, with 14 bases between them. In germline, CDR1 is MGHRA, CDR2 YSYEKL. CDR3 DNA sequence: TGCGCCAGCAGCCAAGTAACAGGCCAGGGGACTGAAGCTTTCTTT. It encodes CASSQVTGQGTEAFF.